This TCR beta chain was recorded in a study of T cell responses to AZD1222 COVID-19 vaccine. Study findings and constraints: Among spike-specific TCRs, nearly half reportedly target unmutated variant regions. It should be noted that donors were predominantly white British and more often female, and clonal diversity was possibly underestimated. CD4 TCRs linked to vaccination spanned spike, dominating at 160-218 and 743-854. AZD1222 recipients seropositive at baseline numbered only 5 or 6.

The repertoire was sequenced with immunoSEQ multiplex PCR; TCRdb's copy has only in-frame clones and lacks some. The sample includes about 120,000 clones, 75% to 90% of them seen just once. This clone was recorded once. Its antigen is undetermined. The source is an adult in good health. Specimen: peripheral blood, collected on day 0 of MenACWY control vaccination.

CDR3 amino acids: CASSSTSLGEQYF. The CDR3 bases are TGTGCCAGCTCATCGACGTCCCTCGGCGAGCAGTACTTC. The J gene is TRBJ2-7, the V gene TRBV18; unclear D gene. Deletions cut 5 bases from V and 6 bases from J, with 14 bases between. The CDR3 has 13 residues. Germline-derived CDR1 and CDR2 are KGHSH and LQKENI.